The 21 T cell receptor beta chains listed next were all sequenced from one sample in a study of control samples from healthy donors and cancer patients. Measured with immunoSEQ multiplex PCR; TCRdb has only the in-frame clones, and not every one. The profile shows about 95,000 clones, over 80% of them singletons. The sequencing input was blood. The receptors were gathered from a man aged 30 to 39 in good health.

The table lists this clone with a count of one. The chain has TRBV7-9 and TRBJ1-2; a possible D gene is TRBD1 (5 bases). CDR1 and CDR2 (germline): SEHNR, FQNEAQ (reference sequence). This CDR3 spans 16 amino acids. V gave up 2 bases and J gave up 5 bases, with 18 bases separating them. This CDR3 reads CASSLLGVRRGYGYTF. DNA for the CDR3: TGTGCCAGCAGCTTATTAGGGGTTAGACGCGGTTATGGCTACACCTTC.

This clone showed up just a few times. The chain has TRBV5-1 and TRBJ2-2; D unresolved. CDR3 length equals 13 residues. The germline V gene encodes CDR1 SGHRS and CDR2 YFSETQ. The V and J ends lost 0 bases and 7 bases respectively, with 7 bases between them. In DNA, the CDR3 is TGCGCCAGCAGCTTGGGTGAAAGCGGGGAGCTGTTTTTT. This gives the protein CASSLGESGELFF.

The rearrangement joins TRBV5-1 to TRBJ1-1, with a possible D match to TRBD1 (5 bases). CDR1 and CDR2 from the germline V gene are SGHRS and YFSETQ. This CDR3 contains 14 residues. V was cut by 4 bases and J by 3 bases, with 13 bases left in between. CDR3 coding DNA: TGCGCCAGCAGCACCGGGACTGGAGACACTGAAGCTTTCTTT. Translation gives CASSTGTGDTEAFF. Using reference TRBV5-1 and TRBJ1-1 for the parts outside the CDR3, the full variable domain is KAGVTQTPRYLIKTRGQQVTLSCSPISGHRSVSWYQQTPGQGLQFLFEYFSETQRNKGNFPGRFSGRQFSNSRSEMNVSTLELGDSALYLCASSTGTGDTEAFFGQGTRLTVV.

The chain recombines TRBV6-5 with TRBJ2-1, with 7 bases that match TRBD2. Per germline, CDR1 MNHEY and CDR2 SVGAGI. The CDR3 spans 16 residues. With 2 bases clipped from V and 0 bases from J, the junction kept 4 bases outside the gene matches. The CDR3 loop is CASSYKLASSYNEQFF. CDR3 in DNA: TGTGCCAGCAGTTACAAACTAGCGAGCTCCTACAATGAGCAGTTCTTC.

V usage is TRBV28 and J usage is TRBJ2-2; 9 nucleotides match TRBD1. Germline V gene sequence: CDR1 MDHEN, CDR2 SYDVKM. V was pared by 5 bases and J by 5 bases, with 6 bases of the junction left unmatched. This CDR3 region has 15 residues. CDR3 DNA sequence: TGTGCCAGCAGTGAGGCCGGGACAGGGACCGGGGAGCTGTTTTTT. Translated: CASSEAGTGTGELFF.

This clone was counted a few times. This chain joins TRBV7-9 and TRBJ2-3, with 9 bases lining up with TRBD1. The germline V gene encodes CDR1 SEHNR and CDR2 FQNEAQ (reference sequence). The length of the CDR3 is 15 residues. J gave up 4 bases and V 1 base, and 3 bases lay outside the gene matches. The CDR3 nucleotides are TGTGCCAGCAGCTTAGGGGACAGGGTCCCAGATACGCAGTATTTT. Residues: CASSLGDRVPDTQYF.

The CDR3 nucleotides are TGTGCCAGCAGCCCGGGGACCTTTAACACTGAAGCTTTCTTT. It codes for CASSPGTFNTEAFF. The rearrangement joins TRBV7-2 to TRBJ1-1; D perhaps matches TRBD1 (5 bases). V lost 5 bases to trimming and J lost 2 bases, with 12 bases between them. This CDR3 is built from 14 residues. Germline V CDR1 and CDR2: SGHTA, FQGNSA.

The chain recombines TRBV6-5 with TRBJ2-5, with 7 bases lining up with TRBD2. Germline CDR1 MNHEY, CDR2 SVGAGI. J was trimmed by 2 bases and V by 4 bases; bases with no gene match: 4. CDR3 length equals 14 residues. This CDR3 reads CASSSGLLQETQYF. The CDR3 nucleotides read TGTGCCAGCAGTTCGGGACTACTACAAGAGACCCAGTACTTC.

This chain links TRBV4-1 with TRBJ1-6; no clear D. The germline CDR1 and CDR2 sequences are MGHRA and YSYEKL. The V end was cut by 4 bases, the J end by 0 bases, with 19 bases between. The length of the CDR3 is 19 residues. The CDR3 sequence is CASSLPGTETSSYNSPLHF. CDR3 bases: TGCGCCAGCAGCCTCCCAGGTACGGAAACCAGCTCCTATAATTCACCCCTCCACTTT.

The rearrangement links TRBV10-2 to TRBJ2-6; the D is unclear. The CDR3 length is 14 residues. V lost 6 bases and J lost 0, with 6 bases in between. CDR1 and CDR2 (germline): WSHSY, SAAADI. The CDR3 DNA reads TGCGCCAGCAGGGAATTCTCTGGGGCCAACGTCCTGACTTTC. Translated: CASREFSGANVLTF.

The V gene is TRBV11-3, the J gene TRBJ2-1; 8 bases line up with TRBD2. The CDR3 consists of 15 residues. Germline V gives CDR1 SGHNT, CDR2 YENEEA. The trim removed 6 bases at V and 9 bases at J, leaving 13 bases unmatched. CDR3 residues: CASRSNGGAMGEQFF. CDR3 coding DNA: TGTGCCAGCAGGTCAAACGGGGGGGCCATGGGTGAGCAGTTCTTC.

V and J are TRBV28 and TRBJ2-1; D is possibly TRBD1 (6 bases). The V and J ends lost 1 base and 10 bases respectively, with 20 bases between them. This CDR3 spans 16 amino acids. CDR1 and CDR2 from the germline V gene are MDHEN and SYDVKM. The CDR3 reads CASSLSSYPRGLEQFF. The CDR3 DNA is TGTGCCAGCAGTTTATCCTCTTACCCTAGGGGGTTAGAGCAGTTCTTC.

The CDR3 protein is CASRRSGGTDTQYF. CDR3 bases: TGTGCCAGCCGCCGGAGCGGGGGGACAGATACGCAGTATTTT. The V call is TRBV5-6, the J call TRBJ2-3; 9 positions match TRBD2. V lost 7 bases and J lost 3; bases outside the gene matches: 6. Per germline, CDR1 SGHDT and CDR2 YYEEEE. The CDR3 is 14 residues long.

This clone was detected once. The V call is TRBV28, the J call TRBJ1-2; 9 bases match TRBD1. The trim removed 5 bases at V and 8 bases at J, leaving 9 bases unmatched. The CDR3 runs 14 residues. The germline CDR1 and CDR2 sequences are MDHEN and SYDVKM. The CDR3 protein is CASSLQGAGNGYTF. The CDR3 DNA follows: TGTGCCAGCAGTCTACAGGGGGCGGGCAACGGCTACACCTTC.

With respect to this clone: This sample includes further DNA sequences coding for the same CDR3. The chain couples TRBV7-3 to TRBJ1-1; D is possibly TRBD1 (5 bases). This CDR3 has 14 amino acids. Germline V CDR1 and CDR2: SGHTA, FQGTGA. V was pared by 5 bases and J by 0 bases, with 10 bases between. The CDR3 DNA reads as TGTGCCAGCAGCCCCGGGACGGTGAACACTGAAGCTTTCTTT. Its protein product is CASSPGTVNTEAFF.

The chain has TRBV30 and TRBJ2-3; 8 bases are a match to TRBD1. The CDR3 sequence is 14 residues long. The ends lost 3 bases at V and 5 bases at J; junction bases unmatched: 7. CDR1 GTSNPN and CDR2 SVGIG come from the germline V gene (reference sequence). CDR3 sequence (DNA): TGTGCCTGGAGAAGACAGGGGTTGGGAGATACGCAGTATTTT. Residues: CAWRRQGLGDTQYF. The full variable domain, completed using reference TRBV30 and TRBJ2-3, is SQTIHQWPATLVQPVGSPLSLECTVEGTSNPNLYWYRQAAGRGLQLLFYSVGIGQISSEVPQNLSASRPQDRQFILSSKKLLLSDSGFYLCAWRRQGLGDTQYFGPGTRLTVL.

The CDR3 coding sequence is TGTGCCAGCAGCCAGGGACTGAACACTGAAGCTTTCTTT. Its protein is CASSQGLNTEAFF. The V call is TRBV6-5, the J call TRBJ1-1, with a tentative D call TRBD1 (5 bases). Trimming pared 6 bases from V and 0 bases from J, leaving 8 bases between. Germline V CDR1 and CDR2: MNHEY, SVGAGI. The CDR3 sequence is 13 residues long.

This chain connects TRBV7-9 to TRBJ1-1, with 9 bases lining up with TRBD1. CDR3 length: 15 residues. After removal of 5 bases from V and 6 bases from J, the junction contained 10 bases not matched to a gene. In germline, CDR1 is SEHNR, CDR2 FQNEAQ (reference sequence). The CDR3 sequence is CASSPTDRGWAEAFF. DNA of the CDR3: TGTGCCAGCAGCCCAACTGACAGGGGGTGGGCTGAAGCTTTCTTT. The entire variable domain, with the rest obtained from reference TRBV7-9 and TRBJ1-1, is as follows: DTGVSQNPRHKITKRGQNVTFRCDPISEHNRLYWYRQTLGQGPEFLTYFQNEAQLEKSRLLSDRFSAERPKGSFSTLEIQRTEQGDSAMYLCASSPTDRGWAEAFFGQGTRLTVV.

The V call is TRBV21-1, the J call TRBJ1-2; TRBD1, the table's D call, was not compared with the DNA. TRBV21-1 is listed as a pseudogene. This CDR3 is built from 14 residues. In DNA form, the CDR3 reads TGTGCCAGCAGCTTCCGACAGGCGGACTATGGCTACACCTTC. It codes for CASSFRQADYGYTF.

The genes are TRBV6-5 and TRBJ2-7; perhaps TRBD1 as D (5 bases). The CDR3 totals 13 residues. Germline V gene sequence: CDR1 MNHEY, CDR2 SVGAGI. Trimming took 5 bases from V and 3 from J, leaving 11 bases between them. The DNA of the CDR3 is TGTGCCAGCAGTCGCGACAGAGGCTACGAGCAGTACTTC. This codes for CASSRDRGYEQYF.

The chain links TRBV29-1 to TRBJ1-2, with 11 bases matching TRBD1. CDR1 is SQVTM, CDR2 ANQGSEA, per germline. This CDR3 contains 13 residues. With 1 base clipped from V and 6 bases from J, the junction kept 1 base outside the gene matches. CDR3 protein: CSVEGTGGDGYTF. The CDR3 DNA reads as TGCAGCGTTGAAGGGACAGGGGGCGATGGCTACACCTTC.